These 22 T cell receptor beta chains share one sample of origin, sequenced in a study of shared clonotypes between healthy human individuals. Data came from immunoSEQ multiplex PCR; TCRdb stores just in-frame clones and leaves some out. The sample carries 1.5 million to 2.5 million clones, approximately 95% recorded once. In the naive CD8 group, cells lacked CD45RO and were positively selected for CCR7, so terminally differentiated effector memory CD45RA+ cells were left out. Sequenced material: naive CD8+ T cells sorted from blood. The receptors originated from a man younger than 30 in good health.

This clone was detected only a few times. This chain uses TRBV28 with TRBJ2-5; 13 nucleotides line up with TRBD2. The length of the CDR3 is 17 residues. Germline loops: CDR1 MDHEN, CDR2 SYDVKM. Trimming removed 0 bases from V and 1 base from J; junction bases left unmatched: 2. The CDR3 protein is CASSLWTSGGSQETQYF. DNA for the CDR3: TGTGCCAGCAGTTTATGGACTAGCGGGGGGAGCCAAGAGACCCAGTACTTC.

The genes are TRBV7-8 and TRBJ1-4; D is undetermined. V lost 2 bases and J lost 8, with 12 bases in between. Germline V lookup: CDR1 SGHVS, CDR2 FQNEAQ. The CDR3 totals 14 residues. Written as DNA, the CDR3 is TGTGCCAGCAGCTTACGACAAGATTTAGAAAAACTGTTTTTT. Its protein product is CASSLRQDLEKLFF.

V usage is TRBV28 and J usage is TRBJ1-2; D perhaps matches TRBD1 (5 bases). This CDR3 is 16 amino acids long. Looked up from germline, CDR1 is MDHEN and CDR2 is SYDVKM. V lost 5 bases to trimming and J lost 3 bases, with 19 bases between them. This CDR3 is CASSQWGTGKDYGYTF. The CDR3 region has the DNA TGTGCCAGCAGTCAATGGGGCACGGGTAAGGACTATGGCTACACCTTC.

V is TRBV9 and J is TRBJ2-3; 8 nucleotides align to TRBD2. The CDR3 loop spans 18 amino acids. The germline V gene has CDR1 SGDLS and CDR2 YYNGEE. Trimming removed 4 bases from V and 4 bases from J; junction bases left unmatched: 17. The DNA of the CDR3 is TGTGCCAGCAGCTCAACCATCCTCGGGACTAGTAGGTCAGATACGCAGTATTTT. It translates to CASSSTILGTSRSDTQYF.

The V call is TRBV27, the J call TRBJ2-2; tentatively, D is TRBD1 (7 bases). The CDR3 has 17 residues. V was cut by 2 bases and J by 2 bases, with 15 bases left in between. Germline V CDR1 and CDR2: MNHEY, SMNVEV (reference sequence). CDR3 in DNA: TGTGCCAGCAGTTTAGGGAACAGGGGAGGAAACACCGGGGAGCTGTTTTTT. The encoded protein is CASSLGNRGGNTGELFF.

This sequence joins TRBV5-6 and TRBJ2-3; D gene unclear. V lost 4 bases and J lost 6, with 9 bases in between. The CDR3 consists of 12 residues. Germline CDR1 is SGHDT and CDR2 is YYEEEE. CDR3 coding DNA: TGTGCCAGCAGCCCCCTTGGGGATACGCAGTATTTT. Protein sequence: CASSPLGDTQYF.

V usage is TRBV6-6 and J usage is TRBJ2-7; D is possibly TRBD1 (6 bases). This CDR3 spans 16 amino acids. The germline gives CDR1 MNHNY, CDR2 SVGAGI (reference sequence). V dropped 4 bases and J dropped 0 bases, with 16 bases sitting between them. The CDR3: CASSSPDSLFSYEQYF. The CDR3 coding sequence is TGTGCCAGCAGTTCCCCGGACAGCTTATTCTCCTACGAGCAGTACTTC.

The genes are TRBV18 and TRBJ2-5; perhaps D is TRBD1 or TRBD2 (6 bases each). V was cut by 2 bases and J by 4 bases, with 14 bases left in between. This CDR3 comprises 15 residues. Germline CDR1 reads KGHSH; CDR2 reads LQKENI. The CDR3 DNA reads TGTGCCAGCTCACCATACAGGGACTTGTCAGAGACCCAGTACTTC. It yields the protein CASSPYRDLSETQYF.

CDR3 residues: CASSPGGLAGGPNTGELFF. CDR3 nucleotides: TGCGCCAGCAGCCCCGGGGGACTAGCGGGAGGACCGAACACCGGGGAGCTGTTTTTT. The chain joins TRBV4-3 to TRBJ2-2, with TRBD2 matching 15 bases. Per germline, CDR1 LGHNA and CDR2 YSLEER. The CDR3 covers 19 residues. V was pared by 4 bases and J by 0 bases, with 6 bases of the junction left unmatched.

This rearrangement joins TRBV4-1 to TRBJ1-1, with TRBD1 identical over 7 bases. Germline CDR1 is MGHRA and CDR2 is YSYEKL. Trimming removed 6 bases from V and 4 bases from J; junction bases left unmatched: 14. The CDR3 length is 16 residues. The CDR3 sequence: CASRPVVGRGSTEAFF. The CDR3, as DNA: TGCGCCAGCAGGCCGGTGGTCGGCAGGGGGTCCACTGAAGCTTTCTTT.

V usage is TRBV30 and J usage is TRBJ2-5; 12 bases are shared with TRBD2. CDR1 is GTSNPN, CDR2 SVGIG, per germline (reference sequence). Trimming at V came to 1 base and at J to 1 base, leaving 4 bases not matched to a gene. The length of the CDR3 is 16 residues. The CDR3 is CAWSATSGGSQETQYF. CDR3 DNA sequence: TGTGCCTGGAGTGCCACTAGCGGGGGGTCCCAAGAGACCCAGTACTTC.

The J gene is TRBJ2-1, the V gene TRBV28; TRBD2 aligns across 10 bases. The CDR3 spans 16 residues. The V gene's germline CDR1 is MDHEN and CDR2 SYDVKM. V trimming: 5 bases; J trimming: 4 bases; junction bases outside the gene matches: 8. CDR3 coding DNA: TGTGCCAGCAGTGGGCCTAGCGGGGGCAAATACAATGAGCAGTTCTTC. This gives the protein CASSGPSGGKYNEQFF.

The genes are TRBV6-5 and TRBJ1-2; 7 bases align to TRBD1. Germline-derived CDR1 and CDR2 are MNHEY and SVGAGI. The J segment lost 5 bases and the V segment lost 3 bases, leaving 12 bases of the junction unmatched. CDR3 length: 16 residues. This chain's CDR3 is CASSYEGARTDYGYTF. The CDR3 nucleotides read TGTGCCAGCAGTTATGAGGGGGCTAGGACAGATTATGGCTACACCTTC.

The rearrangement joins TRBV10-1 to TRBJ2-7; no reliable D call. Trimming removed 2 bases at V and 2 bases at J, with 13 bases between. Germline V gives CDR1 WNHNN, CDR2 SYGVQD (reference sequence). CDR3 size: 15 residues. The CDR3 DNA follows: TGCGCCAGCAGTGAGAAGGAACCAAAAACCTACGAGCAGTACTTC. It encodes CASSEKEPKTYEQYF.

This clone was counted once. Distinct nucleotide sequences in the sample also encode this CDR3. The CDR3 sequence: CASSLGGYEKLFF. DNA of the CDR3: TGTGCCAGCAGTTTAGGGGGCTATGAAAAACTGTTTTTT. J is TRBJ1-4 and V is TRBV27; the D gene is possibly TRBD1 (6 bases). The CDR3 is made up of 13 amino acids. Germline lookup yields CDR1 MNHEY and CDR2 SMNVEV (reference sequence). Deletions cut 2 bases from V and 6 bases from J, with 7 bases between.

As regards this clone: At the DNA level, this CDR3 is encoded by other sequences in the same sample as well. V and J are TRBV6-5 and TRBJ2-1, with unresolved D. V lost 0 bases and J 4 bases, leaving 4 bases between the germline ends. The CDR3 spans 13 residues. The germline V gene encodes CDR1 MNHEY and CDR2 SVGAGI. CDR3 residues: CASSYSEYNEQFF. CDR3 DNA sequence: TGTGCCAGCAGTTACTCTGAGTACAATGAGCAGTTCTTC.

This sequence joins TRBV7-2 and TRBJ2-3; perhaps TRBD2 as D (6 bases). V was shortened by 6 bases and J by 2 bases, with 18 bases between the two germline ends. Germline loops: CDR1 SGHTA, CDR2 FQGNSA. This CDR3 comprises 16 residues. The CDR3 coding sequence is TGTGCCAGCAGATATCGATCGGGAGTCCCCACAGATACGCAGTATTTT. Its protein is CASRYRSGVPTDTQYF. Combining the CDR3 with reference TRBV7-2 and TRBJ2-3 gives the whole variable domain GAGVSQSPSNKVTEKGKDVELRCDPISGHTALYWYRQSLGQGLEFLIYFQGNSAPDKSGLPSDRFSAERTGGSVSTLTIQRTQQEDSAVYLCASRYRSGVPTDTQYFGPGTRLTVL.

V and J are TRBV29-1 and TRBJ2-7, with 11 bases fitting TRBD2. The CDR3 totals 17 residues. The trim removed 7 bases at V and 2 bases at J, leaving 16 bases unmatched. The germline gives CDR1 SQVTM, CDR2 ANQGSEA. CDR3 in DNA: TGCAGCGGCATGGGGCTAGCGGGAGGTCTCACCACCTACGAGCAGTACTTC. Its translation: CSGMGLAGGLTTYEQYF.

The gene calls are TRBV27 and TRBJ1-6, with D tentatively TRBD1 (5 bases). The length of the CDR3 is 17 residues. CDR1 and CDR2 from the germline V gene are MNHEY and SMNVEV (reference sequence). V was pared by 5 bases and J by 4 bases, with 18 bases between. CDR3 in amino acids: CASSLSAGAPYNSPLHF. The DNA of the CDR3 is TGTGCCAGCAGTCTGAGCGCCGGGGCACCATATAATTCACCCCTCCACTTT.

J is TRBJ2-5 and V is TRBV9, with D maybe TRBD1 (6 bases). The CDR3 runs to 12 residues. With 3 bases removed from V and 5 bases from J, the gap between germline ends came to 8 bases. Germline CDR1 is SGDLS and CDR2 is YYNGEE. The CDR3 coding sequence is TGTGCCAGCAGCGGGGACATCGAGACCCAGTACTTC. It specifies CASSGDIETQYF.

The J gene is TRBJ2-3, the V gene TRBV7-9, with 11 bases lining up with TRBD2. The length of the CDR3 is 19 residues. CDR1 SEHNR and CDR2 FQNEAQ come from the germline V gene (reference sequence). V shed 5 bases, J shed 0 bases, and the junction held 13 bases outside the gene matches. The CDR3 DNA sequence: TGTGCCAGCAGCATCTCGGGACTAGCGGAGCTTTATAGCACAGATACGCAGTATTTT. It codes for CASSISGLAELYSTDTQYF.

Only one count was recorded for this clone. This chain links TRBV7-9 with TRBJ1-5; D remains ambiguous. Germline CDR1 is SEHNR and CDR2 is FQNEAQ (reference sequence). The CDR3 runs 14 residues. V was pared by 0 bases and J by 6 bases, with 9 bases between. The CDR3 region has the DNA TGTGCCAGCAGCTTAGCGGGTTCTCCTCAGCCCCAGCATTTT. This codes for CASSLAGSPQPQHF.